The clone carrying this T cell receptor (beta chain) was seen a handful of times. This specimen belongs to a study of technical replicates of blood from several donors. Clones were read by immunoSEQ multiplex PCR, and TCRdb kept only the in-frame ones, dropping some. The table lists fewer than 100,000 clones, about 95% of them singletons. There are 15 residues in the CDR3. Germline CDR1 PRHDT, CDR2 FYEKMQ (reference sequence). Trimming removed 5 bases at V and 2 bases at J, with 16 bases between. The J gene is TRBJ2-7, the V gene TRBV13, with D possibly being TRBD1 (5 bases). This TCR derives from a human donor in good health. The source material was T cells isolated from PBMCs. The CDR3 spells CASSPSQGTAYEQYF. CDR3 bases: TGTGCCAGCAGCCCATCTCAGGGTACGGCCTACGAGCAGTACTTC.